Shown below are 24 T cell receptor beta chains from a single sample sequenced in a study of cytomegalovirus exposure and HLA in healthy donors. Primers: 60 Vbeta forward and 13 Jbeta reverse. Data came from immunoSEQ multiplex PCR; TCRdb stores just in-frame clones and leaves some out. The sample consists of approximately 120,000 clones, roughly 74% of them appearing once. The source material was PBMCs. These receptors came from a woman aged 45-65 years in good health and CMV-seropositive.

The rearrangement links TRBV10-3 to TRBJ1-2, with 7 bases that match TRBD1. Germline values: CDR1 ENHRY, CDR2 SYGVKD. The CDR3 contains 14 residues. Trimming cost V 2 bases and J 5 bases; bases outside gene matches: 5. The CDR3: CAISETGQTYGYTF. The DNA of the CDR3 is TGTGCCATCAGTGAGACGGGACAGACTTATGGCTACACCTTC.

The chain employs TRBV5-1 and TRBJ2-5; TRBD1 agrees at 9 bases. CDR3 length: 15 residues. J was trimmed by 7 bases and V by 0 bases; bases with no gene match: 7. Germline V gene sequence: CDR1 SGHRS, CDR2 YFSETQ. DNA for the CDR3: TGCGCCAGCAGCTTGGGGACAGGGGAATTGGGGACCCAGTACTTC. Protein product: CASSLGTGELGTQYF.

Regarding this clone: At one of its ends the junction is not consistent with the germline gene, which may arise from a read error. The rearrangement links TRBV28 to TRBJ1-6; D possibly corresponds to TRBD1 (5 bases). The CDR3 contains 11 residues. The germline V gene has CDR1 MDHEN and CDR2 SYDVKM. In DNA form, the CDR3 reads TGTGCCATCCTCCAGGGCCCATCATATGACTTT. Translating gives CAILQGPSYDF.

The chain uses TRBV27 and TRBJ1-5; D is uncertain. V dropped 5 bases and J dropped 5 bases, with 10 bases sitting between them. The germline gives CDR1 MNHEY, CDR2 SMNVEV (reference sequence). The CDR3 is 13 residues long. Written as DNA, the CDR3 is TGTGCCAGCAGTCTTGGCTTATATCAGCCCCAGCATTTT. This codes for CASSLGLYQPQHF.

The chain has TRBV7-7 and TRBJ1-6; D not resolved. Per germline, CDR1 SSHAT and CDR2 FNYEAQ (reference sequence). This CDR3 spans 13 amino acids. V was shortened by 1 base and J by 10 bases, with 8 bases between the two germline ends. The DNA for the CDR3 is TGTGCCAGCAGCTTAGTGTACGGGTCACCCCTCCACTTT. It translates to CASSLVYGSPLHF.

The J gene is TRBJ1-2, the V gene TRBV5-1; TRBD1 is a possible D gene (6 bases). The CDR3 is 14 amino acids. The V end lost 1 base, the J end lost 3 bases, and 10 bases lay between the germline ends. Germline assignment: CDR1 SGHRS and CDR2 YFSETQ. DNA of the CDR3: TGCGCCAGCAGCTTGCAAAACAGGGACTATGGCTACACCTTC. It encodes CASSLQNRDYGYTF. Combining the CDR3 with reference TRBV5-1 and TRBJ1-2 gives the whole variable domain KAGVTQTPRYLIKTRGQQVTLSCSPISGHRSVSWYQQTPGQGLQFLFEYFSETQRNKGNFPGRFSGRQFSNSRSEMNVSTLELGDSALYLCASSLQNRDYGYTFGSGTRLTVV.

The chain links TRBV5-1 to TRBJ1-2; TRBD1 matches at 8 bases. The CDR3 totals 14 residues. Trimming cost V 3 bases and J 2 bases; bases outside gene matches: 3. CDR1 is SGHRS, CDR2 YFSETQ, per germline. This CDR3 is CASSSTGDNYGYTF. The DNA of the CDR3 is TGCGCCAGCAGCTCGACAGGGGACAACTATGGCTACACCTTC.

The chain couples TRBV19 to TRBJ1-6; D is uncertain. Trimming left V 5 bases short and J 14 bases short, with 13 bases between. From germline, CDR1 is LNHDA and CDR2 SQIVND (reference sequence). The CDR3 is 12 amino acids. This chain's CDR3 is CASSPERRALHF. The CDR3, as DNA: TGTGCCAGTAGTCCGGAGAGGAGGGCCCTCCACTTT.

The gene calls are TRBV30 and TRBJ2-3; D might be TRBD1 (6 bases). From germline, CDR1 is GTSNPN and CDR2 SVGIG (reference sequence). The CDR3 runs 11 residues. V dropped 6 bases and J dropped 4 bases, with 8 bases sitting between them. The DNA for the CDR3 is TGTGCCTGTGACAGGTCAGATACGCAGTATTTT. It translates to CACDRSDTQYF.

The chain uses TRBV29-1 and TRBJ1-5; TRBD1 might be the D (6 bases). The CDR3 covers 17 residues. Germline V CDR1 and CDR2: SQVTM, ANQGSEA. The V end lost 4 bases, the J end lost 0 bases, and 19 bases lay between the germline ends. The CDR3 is CSVGSLDRTDSNQPQHF. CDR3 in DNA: TGCAGCGTTGGCAGCTTAGACAGGACTGATAGCAATCAGCCCCAGCATTTT.

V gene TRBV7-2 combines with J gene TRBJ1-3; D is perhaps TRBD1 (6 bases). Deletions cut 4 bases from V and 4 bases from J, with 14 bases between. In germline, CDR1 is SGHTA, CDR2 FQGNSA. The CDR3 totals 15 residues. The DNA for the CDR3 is TGTGCCAGCAGCTCATTCACAGGGATCGGAAACACCATATATTTT. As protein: CASSSFTGIGNTIYF.

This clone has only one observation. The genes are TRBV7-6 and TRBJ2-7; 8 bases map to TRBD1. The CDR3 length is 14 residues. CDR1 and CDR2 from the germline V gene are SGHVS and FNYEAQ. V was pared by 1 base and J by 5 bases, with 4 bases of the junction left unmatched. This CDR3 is CASSLVGTGDEQYF. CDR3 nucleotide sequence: TGTGCCAGCAGCTTAGTGGGGACAGGTGACGAGCAGTACTTC.

CDR3 amino acids: CASSAGTGADTQYF. CDR3 coding DNA: TGCGCCAGCAGCGCCGGGACAGGGGCCGATACGCAGTATTTT. The chain carries TRBV10-1 and TRBJ2-3; the match to TRBD1 covers 10 bases. The CDR3 is 14 amino acids. Germline values: CDR1 WNHNN, CDR2 SYGVQD (reference sequence). J was trimmed by 6 bases and V by 6 bases; bases with no gene match: 6.

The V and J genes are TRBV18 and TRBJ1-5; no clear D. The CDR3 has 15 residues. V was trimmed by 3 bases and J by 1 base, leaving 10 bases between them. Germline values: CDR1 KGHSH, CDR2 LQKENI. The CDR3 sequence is CASSPAGASNQPQHF. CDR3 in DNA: TGTGCCAGCTCACCGGCTGGTGCAAGCAATCAGCCCCAGCATTTT.

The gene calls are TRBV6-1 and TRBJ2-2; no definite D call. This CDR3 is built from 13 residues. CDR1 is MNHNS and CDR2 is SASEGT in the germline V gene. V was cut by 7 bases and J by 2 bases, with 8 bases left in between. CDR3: CASINFNTGELFF. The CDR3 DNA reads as TGTGCCAGCATCAATTTTAACACCGGGGAGCTGTTTTTT.

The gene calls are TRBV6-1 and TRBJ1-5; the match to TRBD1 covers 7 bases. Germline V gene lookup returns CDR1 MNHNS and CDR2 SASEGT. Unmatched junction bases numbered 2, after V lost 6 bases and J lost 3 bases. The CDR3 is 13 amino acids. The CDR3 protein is CASRDRVNQPQHF. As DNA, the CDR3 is TGTGCCAGCAGAGACAGGGTCAATCAGCCCCAGCATTTT.

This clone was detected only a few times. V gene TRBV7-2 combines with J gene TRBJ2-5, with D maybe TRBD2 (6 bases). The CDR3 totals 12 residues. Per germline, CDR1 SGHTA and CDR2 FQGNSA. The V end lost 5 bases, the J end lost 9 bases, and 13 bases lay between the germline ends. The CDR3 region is CASSPTRSAQYF. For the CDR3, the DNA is TGTGCCAGCAGCCCGACTAGGTCGGCCCAGTACTTC.

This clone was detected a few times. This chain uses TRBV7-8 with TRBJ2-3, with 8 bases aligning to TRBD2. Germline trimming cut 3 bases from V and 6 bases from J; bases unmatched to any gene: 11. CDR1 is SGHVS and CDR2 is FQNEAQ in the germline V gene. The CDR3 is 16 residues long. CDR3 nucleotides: TGTGCCAGCAGCTTCCTCTCCGGGGGGGAGGGGGATACGCAGTATTTT. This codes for CASSFLSGGEGDTQYF.

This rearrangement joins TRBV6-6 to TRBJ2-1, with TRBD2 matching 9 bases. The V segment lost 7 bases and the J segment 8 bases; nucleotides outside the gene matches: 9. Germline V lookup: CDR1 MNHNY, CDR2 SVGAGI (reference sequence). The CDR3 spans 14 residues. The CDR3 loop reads CASIPGTSIHEQFF. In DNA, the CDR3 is TGTGCCAGCATCCCCGGGACTAGCATCCATGAGCAGTTCTTC.

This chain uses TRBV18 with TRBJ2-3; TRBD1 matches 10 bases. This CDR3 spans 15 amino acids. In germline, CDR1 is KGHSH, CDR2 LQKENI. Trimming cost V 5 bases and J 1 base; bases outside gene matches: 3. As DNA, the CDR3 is TGTGCCAGCTCAGAGGGGACAGGGGGCACAGATACGCAGTATTTT. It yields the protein CASSEGTGGTDTQYF.

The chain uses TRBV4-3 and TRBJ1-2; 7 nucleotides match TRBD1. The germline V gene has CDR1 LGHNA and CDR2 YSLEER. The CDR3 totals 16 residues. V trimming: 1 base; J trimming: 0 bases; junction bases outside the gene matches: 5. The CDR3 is CASSQGPGTANYGYTF. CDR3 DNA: TGCGCCAGCAGCCAAGGTCCGGGGACAGCTAACTATGGCTACACCTTC.

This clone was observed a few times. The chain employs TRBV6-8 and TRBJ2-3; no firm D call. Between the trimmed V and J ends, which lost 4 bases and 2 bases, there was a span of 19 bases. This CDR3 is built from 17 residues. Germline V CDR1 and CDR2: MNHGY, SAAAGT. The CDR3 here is CASSSPVCDDITDTQYF. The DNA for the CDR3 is TGTGCCAGCAGTTCCCCGGTTTGCGATGATATCACAGATACGCAGTATTTT.

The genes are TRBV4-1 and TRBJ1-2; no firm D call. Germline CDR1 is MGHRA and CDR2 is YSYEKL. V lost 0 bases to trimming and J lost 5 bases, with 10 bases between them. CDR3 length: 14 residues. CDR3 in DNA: TGCGCCAGCAGCCAAGAAGGTCCGGGGTATGGCTACACCTTC. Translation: CASSQEGPGYGYTF.

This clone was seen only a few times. The CDR3 coding sequence is TGTGCTTCGGACAGGGGGCTGGAGACCCAGTACTTC. Translating gives CASDRGLETQYF. The chain employs TRBV30 and TRBJ2-5; TRBD1 matches at 11 bases. This CDR3 is built from 12 residues. Germline V CDR1 and CDR2: GTSNPN, SVGIG (reference sequence).